The 27 T cell receptor beta chains below all came from one sample that was sequenced in a study of blood T cell repertoires in COVID-19 (dated by TCRdb to 2018 to 2020). The library was generated by the immunoSEQ multiplex PCR assay. Held by TCRdb, this immuneACCESS table contains in-frame sequences only and omits some clones. Under half of the omission traces to an unresolved V gene where checked; the cause of the rest is unknown. In all, the sample holds 200,000 to 300,000 clones, and under 90% of those were seen once. Clones ranked in the top ten supply almost 4% of the sample. The sequenced sample consisted of PBMCs or T cells enriched from blood (not recorded which). The receptors come from a woman aged 25 to 39 with acute COVID-19.

The chain couples TRBV9 to TRBJ2-3, with 8 bases aligning to TRBD1. The ends lost 3 bases at V and 2 bases at J; junction bases unmatched: 8. Per germline, CDR1 SGDLS and CDR2 YYNGEE. The length of the CDR3 is 16 residues. In nucleotides, the CDR3 is TGTGCCAGCAGCGCCCGACAGGGGTTCTCCACAGATACGCAGTATTTT. Protein product: CASSARQGFSTDTQYF.

This chain uses TRBV30 with TRBJ2-7, with 11 bases lining up with TRBD1. This CDR3 has 13 amino acids. From germline, CDR1 is GTSNPN and CDR2 SVGIG (reference sequence). J gave up 5 bases and V 4 bases, and 4 bases lay outside the gene matches. CDR3 nucleotide sequence: TGTGCCTGGAACCGGGACAGGGGGAACGAGCAGTACTTC. Its translation: CAWNRDRGNEQYF.

CDR3 nucleotides: TGTGCCAGCAGCTTACGGGACACTAATCAGCCCCAGCATTTT. It codes for CASSLRDTNQPQHF. The chain couples TRBV7-6 to TRBJ1-5; perhaps TRBD1 as D (6 bases). This CDR3 has 14 residues. The V end was cut by 2 bases, the J end by 4 bases, with 9 bases between. CDR1 and CDR2 (germline): SGHVS, FNYEAQ.

The rearrangement uses TRBV24-1 and TRBJ1-5, with D possibly being TRBD1 (5 bases). Germline CDR1 is KGHDR and CDR2 is SFDVKD. This CDR3 has 14 residues. Deletions cut 6 bases from V and 3 bases from J, with 11 bases between. CDR3 region: CATSPGLVNQPQHF. In DNA, the CDR3 is TGTGCCACCAGTCCAGGGCTGGTCAATCAGCCCCAGCATTTT.

V gene TRBV10-3 combines with J gene TRBJ2-1; unclear D gene. Deletions cut 0 bases from V and 0 bases from J, with 12 bases between. CDR3 length: 17 amino acids. Germline lookup yields CDR1 ENHRY and CDR2 SYGVKD. CDR3: CAISESSSGYSYNEQFF. CDR3 DNA: TGTGCCATCAGTGAGTCTAGTTCCGGGTACTCCTACAATGAGCAGTTCTTC.

The chain couples TRBV6-5 to TRBJ1-6; D is perhaps TRBD1 (5 bases). This CDR3 is 13 amino acids long. Germline assignment: CDR1 MNHEY and CDR2 SVGAGI. Deletions cut 6 bases from V and 7 bases from J, with 10 bases between. CDR3 in amino acids: CASRATGNSPLHF. The CDR3 DNA reads as TGTGCCAGCAGAGCTACAGGAAATTCACCCCTCCACTTT.

This clone appeared once. The chain carries TRBV4-1 and TRBJ1-1; weak D call: TRBD1 (5 bases). CDR1 is MGHRA and CDR2 is YSYEKL in the germline V gene. CDR3 length equals 16 residues. The ends were cut back, 0 bases at V and 0 bases at J, with 11 bases in the middle. CDR3 region: CASSQDFSGMNTEAFF. Written as DNA, the CDR3 is TGCGCCAGCAGCCAAGATTTTTCAGGGATGAACACTGAAGCTTTCTTT.

The chain links TRBV7-9 to TRBJ1-2; 8 positions agree with TRBD1. The CDR3 spans 17 residues. Trimming removed 5 bases from V and 7 bases from J; junction bases left unmatched: 18. The germline V gene has CDR1 SEHNR and CDR2 FQNEAQ (reference sequence). CDR3 sequence: CASSPTETGGLAAGYTF. The CDR3 DNA reads as TGTGCCAGCAGCCCAACCGAAACAGGGGGTCTAGCAGCTGGCTACACCTTC.

The chain couples TRBV10-2 to TRBJ1-4, with no clear D. This CDR3 has 14 amino acids. Germline lookup yields CDR1 WSHSY and CDR2 SAAADI. V lost 6 bases to trimming and J lost 4 bases, with 12 bases between them. The CDR3 loop reads CASRNVRYNEKLFF. In DNA, the CDR3 is TGCGCCAGCAGGAACGTCCGGTATAATGAAAAACTGTTTTTT.

The J gene is TRBJ2-7, the V gene TRBV6-2 or TRBV6-3; no definite D call. CDR1 is MNHEY and CDR2 is SVGEGT in the germline V gene. V lost 1 base, J lost 3 bases, and 4 bases lay in between. The CDR3 length is 12 residues. The CDR3 protein is CASSYYNYEQYF. For the CDR3, the DNA is TGTGCCAGCAGTTACTATAACTACGAGCAGTACTTC.

V usage is TRBV28 and J usage is TRBJ2-7; 9 bases are shared with TRBD2. This CDR3 is built from 14 residues. V shed 6 bases and J 4 bases; nucleotides not matched to a gene: 7. The germline CDR1 and CDR2 sequences are MDHEN and SYDVKM. CDR3 protein: CASRPRGGSYEQYF. The CDR3 DNA reads as TGTGCCAGCAGACCGCGGGGGGGCAGTTACGAGCAGTACTTC. The whole variable domain, filled in from reference TRBV28 and TRBJ2-7, reads DVKVTQSSRYLVKRTGEKVFLECVQDMDHENMFWYRQDPGLGLRLIYFSYDVKMKEKGDIPEGYSVSREKKERFSLILESASTNQTSMYLCASRPRGGSYEQYFGPGTRLTVT.

The rearrangement uses TRBV4-1 and TRBJ2-7; 7 bases agree with TRBD1. The CDR3 extends over 15 amino acids. CDR1 is MGHRA, CDR2 YSYEKL, per germline. Trimming took 4 bases from V and 3 from J; bases not matched to a gene: 9. The CDR3 DNA reads TGCGCCAGCAGCCCCGCCAGGGGGTCCCTCTACGAGCAGTACTTC. Amino acids: CASSPARGSLYEQYF.

This clone was counted a few times. This chain links TRBV27 with TRBJ2-5; D is unresolved. Looked up from germline, CDR1 is MNHEY and CDR2 is SMNVEV (reference sequence). Trimming stripped 5 bases from V and 1 base from J, with 14 bases between. The CDR3 loop spans 15 amino acids. CDR3 residues: CASSPYGQVQETQYF. CDR3 DNA: TGTGCCAGCAGTCCATACGGCCAGGTCCAAGAGACCCAGTACTTC.

This chain uses TRBV27 with TRBJ2-7; 10 bases align to TRBD2. Looked up from germline, CDR1 is MNHEY and CDR2 is SMNVEV (reference sequence). The ends lost 0 bases at V and 12 bases at J; junction bases unmatched: 5. This CDR3 comprises 13 residues. The CDR3 sequence is CASSLSASGGLYF. The CDR3 coding sequence is TGTGCCAGCAGTTTATCCGCTAGCGGGGGATTGTACTTC.

The V and J genes are TRBV2 and TRBJ2-5; TRBD2 aligns across 15 bases. V gave up 6 bases and J gave up 1 base; unmatched junction bases: 6. The CDR3 is made up of 17 amino acids. The germline V gene encodes CDR1 SNHLY and CDR2 FYNNEI. DNA of the CDR3: TGTGCCAGCAGCCCGGGACTAGCGGGGGGTCTCCAAGAGACCCAGTACTTC. It is translated as CASSPGLAGGLQETQYF. Full variable domain (remainder filled in from reference TRBV2 and TRBJ2-5): EPEVTQTPSHQVTQMGQEVILRCVPISNHLYFYWYRQILGQKVEFLVSFYNNEISEKSEIFDDQFSVERPDGSNFTLKIRSTKLEDSAMYFCASSPGLAGGLQETQYFGPGTRLLVL.

The chain combines TRBV10-2 with TRBJ2-7; D possibly corresponds to TRBD1 (7 bases). Trimming pared 3 bases from V and 11 bases from J, leaving 11 bases between. In germline, CDR1 is WSHSY, CDR2 SAAADI. The CDR3 covers 11 residues. CDR3 bases: TGCGCCAGCAGTGAAGGAGGGACAGAGTACTTC. This codes for CASSEGGTEYF.

The chain has TRBV11-3 and TRBJ2-2; 7 bases are shared with TRBD1. V dropped 4 bases and J dropped 5; count of bases not matched to a gene: 4. The CDR3 has 14 amino acids. From germline, CDR1 is SGHNT and CDR2 YENEEA. In nucleotides, the CDR3 is TGTGCCAGCAGCTCCGGGACAGCTACCGGGGAGCTGTTTTTT. This sequence encodes CASSSGTATGELFF.

CDR3: CASSLVLGGGHTNTGELFF. The DNA of the CDR3 is TGCGCCAGCAGCTTGGTGTTAGGCGGGGGCCATACAAACACCGGGGAGCTGTTTTTT. The chain recombines TRBV5-1 with TRBJ2-2, with D tentatively TRBD2 (7 bases). Germline V gene lookup returns CDR1 SGHRS and CDR2 YFSETQ. Between the trimmed V and J ends, which lost 0 bases and 2 bases, there was a span of 20 bases. This CDR3 is built from 19 residues.

A single count supports this clone. The chain employs TRBV5-5 and TRBJ2-7; D is possibly TRBD1 (5 bases). CDR1 is SGHKS and CDR2 is YYEKEE in the germline V gene (reference sequence). V gave up 4 bases and J gave up 6 bases, with 11 bases separating them. This CDR3 region has 12 residues. This CDR3 is CASSAPRGEQYF. The CDR3 nucleotides read TGTGCCAGCAGCGCCCCTAGGGGCGAGCAGTACTTC.

A single count supports this clone. The chain combines TRBV9 with TRBJ2-7; 7 bases are shared with TRBD1. CDR3 length: 16 amino acids. Germline CDR1 SGDLS, CDR2 YYNGEE. The trim removed 3 bases at V and 3 bases at J, leaving 12 bases unmatched. This CDR3 is CASSAGSGTEFYEQYF. The CDR3 nucleotides are TGTGCCAGCAGCGCTGGTTCCGGGACAGAATTCTACGAGCAGTACTTC.

To note about this clone: Within the sample, other DNA sequences also encode this same CDR3. J is TRBJ2-3 and V is TRBV5-1, with a weak D call TRBD2 (6 bases). This CDR3 region has 15 residues. The V end was cut by 0 bases, the J end by 0 bases, with 8 bases between. Germline V CDR1 and CDR2: SGHRS, YFSETQ. CDR3 residues: CASSLDGTSTDTQYF. In DNA form, the CDR3 reads TGCGCCAGCAGCTTGGACGGGACTAGCACAGATACGCAGTATTTT.

V usage is TRBV7-3 and J usage is TRBJ2-3; no clear D gene. Trimming took off 2 bases at V and 0 bases at J, with 6 bases between the two ends. The CDR3 has 14 residues. Germline loops: CDR1 SGHTA, CDR2 FQGTGA. This CDR3 is CASSLYSSTDTQYF. CDR3 DNA sequence: TGTGCCAGCAGCTTATACAGTAGCACAGATACGCAGTATTTT.

The chain recombines TRBV7-8 with TRBJ2-2; D is possibly TRBD1 (6 bases). This CDR3 is built from 14 residues. Germline V gene sequence: CDR1 SGHVS, CDR2 FQNEAQ. Trimming left V 6 bases short and J 4 bases short, with 12 bases between. CDR3 bases: TGTGCCAGCAGAAAGGACAGCAGCACCGGGGAGCTGTTTTTT. It encodes CASRKDSSTGELFF. Using reference TRBV7-8 and TRBJ2-2 for the parts outside the CDR3, the full variable domain is GAGVSQSPRYKVAKRGQDVALRCDPISGHVSLFWYQQALGQGPEFLTYFQNEAQLDKSGLPSDRFFAERPEGSVSTLKIQRTQQEDSAVYLCASRKDSSTGELFFGEGSRLTVL.

Notes on this clone: The same CDR3 also results from other DNA sequences found in this sample. The CDR3 nucleotides are TGTGCCAGCAGCCCCCAAGGACAGTACTATGGCTACACCTTC. This sequence encodes CASSPQGQYYGYTF. This chain links TRBV7-2 with TRBJ1-2, with D perhaps TRBD1 (6 bases). CDR1 is SGHTA, CDR2 FQGNSA, per germline. This CDR3 spans 14 amino acids. Trimming cost V 5 bases and J 3 bases, with 13 bases left between them.

The chain links TRBV6-5 to TRBJ2-7; TRBD1 is a possible D gene (6 bases). Germline V gives CDR1 MNHEY, CDR2 SVGAGI. CDR3 length: 14 amino acids. Between the trimmed V and J ends, which lost 6 bases and 0 bases, there was a span of 12 bases. CDR3 sequence reads: CASRQPGHSYEQYF. CDR3 nucleotides: TGTGCCAGCAGGCAACCGGGACACTCCTACGAGCAGTACTTC.

The chain employs TRBV29-1 and TRBJ1-1; 8 bases map to TRBD1. CDR3 length: 17 amino acids. CDR1 SQVTM and CDR2 ANQGSEA come from the germline V gene. The J segment lost 0 bases and the V segment lost 6 bases, leaving 15 bases of the junction unmatched. CDR3 sequence: CSVAEDRVGALNTEAFF. The CDR3 DNA follows: TGCAGCGTAGCTGAGGACAGGGTCGGAGCCCTGAACACTGAAGCTTTCTTT.

The rearrangement uses TRBV9 and TRBJ1-1, with TRBD1 identical over 10 bases. V lost 5 bases to trimming and J lost 3 bases; unmatched junction nucleotides: 7. This CDR3 is 15 amino acids long. Germline CDR1 reads SGDLS; CDR2 reads YYNGEE. CDR3 sequence (DNA): TGTGCCAGCAGACCCCCGGGACAGGGGTACACTGAAGCTTTCTTT. Its protein product is CASRPPGQGYTEAFF.